The 30 T cell receptor beta chains listed next were all sequenced from one sample in a study of T-cell reconstitution after alpha-beta-depleted transplantation in children. Preparation of the TCRbeta library involved a method that used unique molecular identifiers. One entry per CDR3 protein results from TCRdb running MiXCR on the PCR reads. Of some 340,000 distinct CDR3 sequences listed, 10% are singletons. Here the sequenced sample was PBMCs from the stem cell graft donor, taken from the stem cell graft. These receptor sequences come from a human donor who donated a stem cell graft to a child with acute lymphoblastic leukemia.

The DNA of the CDR3 is TGCAGTGCTAGAGATCTAAGGGGAGCGGTAGCCCTGGCCTACGAGCAGTACTTC. It specifies CSARDLRGAVALAYEQYF. This chain joins TRBV20-1 and TRBJ2-7; D may be TRBD1 or TRBD2 (5 bases each). The length of the CDR3 is 18 residues. Germline V lookup: CDR1 DFQATT, CDR2 SNEGSKA (reference sequence). Trimming took off 0 bases at V and 2 bases at J, with 23 bases between the two ends.

This clonotype was recorded many times. This sequence joins TRBV7-9 and TRBJ2-2, with D possibly TRBD1 on 6 matching bases. The V and J ends lost 6 bases and 2 bases respectively, with 13 bases between them. The germline V gene encodes CDR1 SEHNR and CDR2 FQNEAQ (reference sequence). CDR3 size: 15 residues. The CDR3 region has the DNA TGTGCCAGCAGACTCAGGGGTATAAACACCGGGGAGCTGTTTTTT. Protein: CASRLRGINTGELFF.

This clonotype was counted only a few times. V gene TRBV20-1 combines with J gene TRBJ2-3; D is perhaps TRBD1 (6 bases). The V gene's germline CDR1 is DFQATT and CDR2 SNEGSKA (reference sequence). Deletions cut 4 bases from V and 0 bases from J, with 8 bases between. The CDR3 length is 13 residues. CDR3 nucleotide sequence: TGCAGTGCTACTACAGGGAGCACAGATACGCAGTATTTT. Its translation is CSATTGSTDTQYF.

In this sample, this clonotype turned up a few times. This chain connects TRBV6-5 to TRBJ2-7; D gene uncertain. Trimming removed 0 bases at V and 7 bases at J, with 7 bases between. The CDR3 consists of 12 residues. CDR1 MNHEY and CDR2 SVGAGI come from the germline V gene. The CDR3 sequence: CASSYSKYEQYF. For the CDR3, the DNA is TGTGCCAGCAGTTACTCGAAGTATGAGCAGTACTTC.

The chain recombines TRBV19 with TRBJ1-6; D is uncertain. The V gene's germline CDR1 is LNHDA and CDR2 SQIVND (reference sequence). V was clipped by 9 bases and J by 6 bases, with 12 bases between them. This CDR3 comprises 13 residues. Here the CDR3 DNA reads TGTGCCAGCATTGGGAGGACTAATTCACCCCTCCACTTT. Its protein product is CASIGRTNSPLHF.

The table lists this clonotype with many counts. The CDR3 loop reads CASGRTVPYEQYF. The CDR3 nucleotides are TGTGCCAGCGGCAGGACAGTTCCTTACGAGCAGTACTTC. The chain combines TRBV27 with TRBJ2-7, with D tentatively TRBD1 (6 bases). This CDR3 is built from 13 residues. Germline CDR1 and CDR2: MNHEY and SMNVEV (reference sequence). Trimming left V 8 bases short and J 4 bases short, with 15 bases between.

This CDR3 is CASSSPKRGLNYGYTF. The CDR3 coding sequence is TGTGCCAGCAGCTCCCCGAAGAGGGGTTTAAACTATGGCTACACCTTC. This rearrangement joins TRBV9 to TRBJ1-2; perhaps TRBD1 as D (5 bases). The CDR3 extends over 16 amino acids. V gave up 4 bases and J gave up 2 bases, with 18 bases separating them. Germline V gives CDR1 SGDLS, CDR2 YYNGEE.

This clonotype has at least ten counts. The chain links TRBV25-1 to TRBJ2-7; 7 bases fit TRBD2. V was pared by 8 bases and J by 2 bases, with 9 bases of the junction left unmatched. The germline V gene encodes CDR1 MGHDK and CDR2 SYGVNS. The CDR3 is made up of 14 amino acids. The CDR3 loop is CASEESGTTYEQYF. Written as DNA, the CDR3 is TGTGCCAGCGAGGAGAGCGGGACTACCTACGAGCAGTACTTC.

A few counts support this clonotype. This chain connects TRBV12-3 or TRBV12-4 to TRBJ1-1, with 7 positions matching TRBD1. Trimming removed 7 bases from V and 0 bases from J; junction bases left unmatched: 14. The CDR3 has 17 residues. The DNA for the CDR3 is TGTGCCAGCAAACCAACGGGACAGCCTTTCATGAACACTGAAGCTTTCTTT. This codes for CASKPTGQPFMNTEAFF.

This sequence joins TRBV7-6 and TRBJ2-6; no firm D call. The CDR3 sequence is 17 residues long. V was cut by 5 bases and J by 0 bases, with 14 bases left in between. Germline CDR1 is SGHVS and CDR2 is FNYEAQ. The CDR3 loop is CASSPAALNSGANVLTF. The CDR3 DNA follows: TGTGCCAGCAGCCCCGCAGCCCTTAACTCTGGGGCCAACGTCCTGACTTTC.

There are many counts of this clonotype. CDR3: CSARAAGRTDTQYF. As DNA, the CDR3 is TGCAGTGCTAGAGCCGCGGGACGCACAGATACGCAGTATTTT. V usage is TRBV20-1 and J usage is TRBJ2-3, with D perhaps matching TRBD2 (6 bases). CDR3 length: 14 amino acids. Between the trimmed V and J ends, which lost 1 base and 1 base, there was a span of 9 bases. The germline V gene has CDR1 DFQATT and CDR2 SNEGSKA (reference sequence).

In this sample, this clonotype turned up a few times. This sequence joins TRBV4-2 and TRBJ2-7, with 8 positions matching TRBD1. The CDR3 consists of 16 residues. Germline V gene lookup returns CDR1 LGHNA and CDR2 YNFKEQ. After removal of 1 base from V and 0 bases from J, the junction contained 5 bases not matched to a gene. CDR3 residues: CASSQGGTGDSYEQYF. The DNA for the CDR3 is TGTGCCAGCAGCCAAGGGGGGACAGGCGACTCCTACGAGCAGTACTTC.

The chain uses TRBV12-3 or TRBV12-4 and TRBJ1-2; a weak D match, TRBD1 (5 bases). Trimming cost V 2 bases and J 3 bases, with 7 bases left between them. The CDR3 has 13 amino acids. The CDR3 DNA reads TGTGCCAGCAGTTTATCAGGGTACTATGGCTACACCTTC. This sequence encodes CASSLSGYYGYTF.

This clonotype showed up just a few times. The chain links TRBV5-1 to TRBJ2-3; D is possibly TRBD1 (5 bases). The CDR3 has 16 amino acids. V was trimmed by 0 bases and J by 3 bases, leaving 14 bases between them. Germline values: CDR1 SGHRS, CDR2 YFSETQ. The CDR3 sequence is CASSLAGRKGTDTQYF. As DNA, the CDR3 is TGCGCCAGCAGCTTGGCAGGACGAAAGGGGACAGATACGCAGTATTTT.

This clonotype appeared a few times. This chain joins TRBV15 and TRBJ1-4, with 7 bases aligning to TRBD1. J lost 4 bases, V lost 0 bases, and 14 bases had no gene match. Per the germline V gene, CDR1 is LNHNV and CDR2 is YYDKDF (reference sequence). The CDR3 has 19 amino acids. The CDR3 bases are TGTGCCACCAGCAGAGATGCAGCCCGGGCGGGACAGATTAATGAAAAACTGTTTTTT. Protein product: CATSRDAARAGQINEKLFF.

This clonotype was counted at least ten times. This chain links TRBV28 with TRBJ2-1; the D call may be TRBD1 or TRBD2 (6 bases each). Germline values: CDR1 MDHEN, CDR2 SYDVKM. Between the trimmed V and J ends, which lost 5 bases and 4 bases, there was a span of 15 bases. The CDR3 totals 15 residues. The CDR3 here is CASSRGDERYNEQFF. CDR3 nucleotides: TGTGCCAGCAGTAGGGGGGATGAGCGTTACAATGAGCAGTTCTTC.

CDR3 sequence reads: CASSLGLEGPNQPQHF. As DNA, the CDR3 is TGTGCCAGCAGCTTAGGGTTGGAGGGCCCAAATCAGCCCCAGCATTTT. The V call is TRBV7-2, the J call TRBJ1-5; no reliable D call. Germline assignment: CDR1 SGHTA and CDR2 FQGNSA. The V gene lost 1 base and the J gene lost 4 bases, with 14 bases spanning the gap. The CDR3 consists of 16 residues.

This clonotype was found a few times. This chain uses TRBV29-1 with TRBJ2-7; D might be TRBD2 (5 bases). Germline CDR1 SQVTM, CDR2 ANQGSEA. Trimming pared 6 bases from V and 3 bases from J, leaving 9 bases between. The CDR3 runs 11 residues. DNA of the CDR3: TGCAGCGTGGGGAGCAACTACGAGCAGTACTTC. Its protein product is CSVGSNYEQYF.

There are a few counts of this clonotype. The gene calls are TRBV9 and TRBJ2-4; D not resolved. Germline V gene sequence: CDR1 SGDLS, CDR2 YYNGEE. Trimming took 0 bases from V and 0 from J, leaving 7 bases between them. The CDR3 totals 15 residues. The CDR3 coding sequence is TGTGCCAGCAGCGTAGCGGAGACAGCCAAAAACATTCAGTACTTC. Residues: CASSVAETAKNIQYF.

This clonotype was recorded a few times. The V gene is TRBV3-1, the J gene TRBJ2-7; no reliable D call. Germline loops: CDR1 LGHDT, CDR2 YNNKEL (reference sequence). This CDR3 contains 12 residues. Trimming took 1 base from V and 4 from J, leaving 5 bases between them. The CDR3 DNA sequence: TGTGCCAGCAGCCAAGTAAGGTACGAGCAGTACTTC. Residues: CASSQVRYEQYF.

The J gene is TRBJ2-1, the V gene TRBV9; D is undetermined. With 0 bases removed from V and 6 bases from J, the gap between germline ends came to 7 bases. The CDR3 spans 13 residues. The germline CDR1 and CDR2 sequences are SGDLS and YYNGEE. CDR3: CASSVEGSNEQFF. In nucleotides, the CDR3 is TGTGCCAGCAGCGTAGAGGGTTCCAATGAGCAGTTCTTC.

This chain uses TRBV20-1 with TRBJ2-1, with 7 positions matching TRBD1. The germline CDR1 and CDR2 sequences are DFQATT and SNEGSKA (reference sequence). Trimming at V came to 3 bases and at J to 4 bases, leaving 6 bases not matched to a gene. CDR3 length: 14 amino acids. The CDR3 here is CSARARDRYNEQFF. The CDR3 region has the DNA TGCAGTGCTAGGGCCCGGGACAGATACAATGAGCAGTTCTTC.

The sample holds a few counts of this clonotype. The chain employs TRBV7-9 and TRBJ2-1; D is perhaps TRBD1 or TRBD2 (5 bases each). Germline loops: CDR1 SEHNR, CDR2 FQNEAQ (reference sequence). V was pared by 7 bases and J by 5 bases, with 18 bases between. The CDR3 spans 15 residues. CDR3 sequence: CASTRVLLRDNEQFF. The CDR3 bases are TGTGCCAGCACCAGGGTATTATTGCGGGACAATGAGCAGTTCTTC.

DNA of the CDR3: TGTGCCAGCAGTCCGGCCCCACTGCCCTTCTATAATTCACCCCTCCACTTT. This sequence encodes CASSPAPLPFYNSPLHF. The J gene is TRBJ1-6, the V gene TRBV27; D call uncertain. V was trimmed by 5 bases and J by 3 bases, leaving 17 bases between them. CDR1 is MNHEY, CDR2 SMNVEV, per germline (reference sequence). CDR3 length: 17 residues.

This clonotype was seen a handful of times. V gene TRBV27 combines with J gene TRBJ2-1, with TRBD2 identical over 9 bases. V gave up 0 bases and J gave up 2 bases; unmatched junction bases: 5. The germline V gene has CDR1 MNHEY and CDR2 SMNVEV (reference sequence). The length of the CDR3 is 17 residues. The CDR3 loop is CASSLSWLAGPYNEQFF. The CDR3 coding sequence is TGTGCCAGCAGTTTATCGTGGCTAGCGGGACCCTACAATGAGCAGTTCTTC.

This chain links TRBV9 with TRBJ2-1, with D possibly being TRBD2 (5 bases). CDR3 length: 15 amino acids. The V end was cut by 4 bases, the J end by 8 bases, with 19 bases between. Germline-derived CDR1 and CDR2 are SGDLS and YYNGEE. CDR3 loop: CASSSPRAPVDEQFF. CDR3 sequence (DNA): TGTGCCAGCAGCTCTCCGCGGGCCCCGGTGGATGAGCAGTTCTTC.

V gene TRBV29-1 combines with J gene TRBJ1-4; D uncertain. Germline V gene lookup returns CDR1 SQVTM and CDR2 ANQGSEA. The V end lost 4 bases, the J end lost 6 bases, and 3 bases lay between the germline ends. This CDR3 contains 10 residues. CDR3 sequence (DNA): TGCAGCGTTGGACATGAAAAACTGTTTTTT. Translating gives CSVGHEKLFF. The whole variable domain, filled in from reference TRBV29-1 and TRBJ1-4, reads SAVISQKPSRDICQRGTSLTIQCQVDSQVTMMFWYRQQPGQSLTLIATANQGSEATYESGFVIDKFPISRPNLTFSTLTVSNMSPEDSSIYLCSVGHEKLFFGSGTQLSVL.

The sample holds a few counts of this clonotype. The chain joins TRBV5-5 to TRBJ2-4; D unclear. The CDR3 runs 15 residues. The germline CDR1 and CDR2 sequences are SGHKS and YYEKEE (reference sequence). V was pared by 4 bases and J by 0 bases, with 11 bases between. The DNA for the CDR3 is TGTGCCAGCAGCCCTAGAGGAGAAGCCAAAAACATTCAGTACTTC. Its protein is CASSPRGEAKNIQYF.

The genes are TRBV6-2 or TRBV6-3 and TRBJ2-6, with no clear D. Germline CDR1 and CDR2: MNHEY and SVGEGT. The CDR3 contains 18 residues. The V end lost 0 bases, the J end lost 0 bases, and 12 bases lay between the germline ends. CDR3 amino acids: CASSYSMDGRSGANVLTF. The CDR3 coding sequence is TGTGCCAGCAGTTACTCGATGGACGGACGCTCTGGGGCCAACGTCCTGACTTTC.

J is TRBJ1-1 and V is TRBV12-3 or TRBV12-4; a weak D match, TRBD1 (6 bases). The CDR3 loop spans 14 amino acids. V was cut by 3 bases and J by 1 base, with 9 bases left in between. CDR3 coding DNA: TGTGCCAGCAGTTTGGTGGACAGGAACACTGAAGCTTTCTTT. Its protein is CASSLVDRNTEAFF.